A single TCR beta chain is shown here with its context. RNA amounts of roughly 0.45 to 1 ug underwent reverse transcription with random hexamers. TCRdb reprocessed the immunoSEQ multiplex PCR reads with MiXCR, giving one entry per CDR3 protein. The sample yields 250,000 to 300,000 distinct CDR3 sequences, about 82% seen once. The CD8+ and CD4+ T cells were negatively isolated, with the TEMRA cells enriched by FACS. CDR1 and CDR2 (germline): SEHNR, FQNEAQ (reference sequence). V was shortened by 8 bases and J by 4 bases, with 21 bases between the two germline ends. The CDR3 extends over 15 amino acids. This sample was taken from a study of CD8 T cells in Susac syndrome.

The chain links TRBV7-9 to TRBJ2-7; no definite D call. What was sequenced was CD8+ T cells from PBMCs. This receptor was obtained from a human donor with multiple sclerosis. In nucleotides, the CDR3 is TGTGCCAGCGAAGTAGTAGGGCTTATGGAGTACGAGCAGTACTTC. Amino acids: CASEVVGLMEYEQYF. Together with reference TRBV7-9 and TRBJ2-7, the CDR3 gives the full variable domain: DTGVSQNPRHKITKRGQNVTFRCDPISEHNRLYWYRQTLGQGPEFLTYFQNEAQLEKSRLLSDRFSAERPKGSFSTLEIQRTEQGDSAMYLCASEVVGLMEYEQYFGPGTRLTVT.